Shown below are 10 T cell receptor beta chains from a single sample sequenced in a study of blood T cell repertoires in COVID-19. Sequencing used immunoSEQ multiplex PCR; TCRdb keeps in-frame clones, though not all of them. The sample yields tens of thousands of clones, approximately 79% seen once. Sequencing used peripheral blood. These TCRs come from a man between 65 and 79 years old with acute or convalescent COVID-19.

This clone was recorded a few times. The V gene is TRBV3-1 (or the pseudogene TRBV3-2), the J gene TRBJ2-3; 8 positions agree with TRBD2. Germline loops: CDR1 LGHDT, CDR2 YNNKEL (reference sequence). Trimming took 1 base from V and 1 from J; bases not matched to a gene: 4. There are 16 residues in the CDR3. The CDR3 DNA is TGTGCCAGCAGCCAAGTTCGGGGGGGCCGCACAGATACGCAGTATTTT. Its translation is CASSQVRGGRTDTQYF.

A remark on this clone: One end of the junction is discordant with germline, which a read error may explain. The J gene is TRBJ1-6, the V gene TRBV24-1, with D perhaps matching TRBD1 (5 bases). The CDR3 contains 13 residues. Germline CDR1 and CDR2: KGHDR and SFDVKD. CDR3 nucleotides: TGTGCCACCAGTAATTTGAGGGGTTCACCCCTCCACTTT. As protein: CATSNLRGSPLHF.

This clone has only a few counts. V gene TRBV29-1 combines with J gene TRBJ1-2; D uncertain. The CDR3 sequence is 12 residues long. V was trimmed by 7 bases and J by 8 bases, leaving 17 bases between them. The germline gives CDR1 SQVTM, CDR2 ANQGSEA. Here the CDR3 reads CSAGSSSLGYTF. The CDR3 nucleotides read TGCAGCGCCGGGAGTTCCTCCCTCGGCTACACCTTC.

The rearrangement links TRBV2 to TRBJ1-1; D is ambiguous. Deletions cut 4 bases from V and 1 base from J, with 4 bases between. Germline lookup yields CDR1 SNHLY and CDR2 FYNNEI. The CDR3 sequence is 12 residues long. This CDR3 is CASSAENTEAFF. DNA for the CDR3: TGTGCCAGCAGTGCAGAGAACACTGAAGCTTTCTTT. The full variable domain, in which reference TRBV2 and TRBJ1-1 provide the parts outside the CDR3, is EPEVTQTPSHQVTQMGQEVILRCVPISNHLYFYWYRQILGQKVEFLVSFYNNEISEKSEIFDDQFSVERPDGSNFTLKIRSTKLEDSAMYFCASSAENTEAFFGQGTRLTVV.

The J gene is TRBJ2-5, the V gene TRBV9; D may be TRBD1 (5 bases). The CDR3 has 12 residues. Per germline, CDR1 SGDLS and CDR2 YYNGEE. V gave up 4 bases and J gave up 5 bases, with 9 bases separating them. In DNA, the CDR3 is TGTGCCAGCAGCCCAAGGGGTGAGACCCAGTACTTC. Protein product: CASSPRGETQYF.

CDR3 sequence reads: CASSPELRSMTFF. The CDR3 DNA reads as TGTGCCAGCAGCCCGGAGCTACGCTCAATGACTTTCTTT. The chain joins TRBV7-9 to TRBJ1-1; no clear D. The CDR3 runs 13 residues. Germline lookup yields CDR1 SEHNR and CDR2 FQNEAQ (reference sequence). V was cut by 5 bases and J by 12 bases, with 19 bases left in between.

This clone was recorded once. The gene calls are TRBV5-4 and TRBJ1-5; tentative D call: TRBD1 (5 bases). In germline, CDR1 is SGHNT, CDR2 YYREEE (reference sequence). This CDR3 spans 15 amino acids. Deletions cut 3 bases from V and 5 bases from J, with 15 bases between. CDR3 bases: TGTGCCAGCAGCTCGGGGGGGACCCCGGATCAGCCCCAGCATTTT. Protein product: CASSSGGTPDQPQHF.

The rearrangement joins TRBV6-5 to TRBJ1-1; D is perhaps TRBD1 (6 bases). Trimming left V 6 bases short and J 0 bases short, with 11 bases between. The CDR3 is 14 residues long. CDR1 is MNHEY and CDR2 is SVGAGI in the germline V gene. CDR3 bases: TGTGCCAGCAGCAGGACAGCGATGAACACTGAAGCTTTCTTT. Translating gives CASSRTAMNTEAFF.

The chain links TRBV5-1 to TRBJ2-2; 11 nucleotides line up with TRBD2. The CDR3 sequence is 17 residues long. Looked up from germline, CDR1 is SGHRS and CDR2 is YFSETQ. V lost 0 bases and J lost 1; bases outside the gene matches: 2. The CDR3 DNA reads as TGCGCCAGCAGCTTGGGTGGACTAGCGGGGAACACCGGGGAGCTGTTTTTT. It yields the protein CASSLGGLAGNTGELFF.

J is TRBJ1-1 and V is TRBV13, with D possibly TRBD1 on 6 matching bases. V was clipped by 0 bases and J by 4 bases, with 12 bases between them. Germline V gene data show CDR1 as PRHDT and CDR2 as FYEKMQ (reference sequence). CDR3 length: 15 amino acids. CDR3 sequence reads: CASSLGLARGTEAFF. The DNA of the CDR3 is TGTGCCAGCAGCTTAGGCCTGGCCAGGGGCACTGAAGCTTTCTTT.